This T cell receptor (beta chain) was recorded in a study of vaccination and CD4 T cells after COVID-19. Study information: Recovered patients in the cohort numbered six men and four women, two of them Hispanic.

Sequencing of cultured CD4+ T cell DNA used the Oncomine TCR Beta short-read assay. TCRdb reprocessed the PCR reads with MiXCR, giving one entry per CDR3 protein. The sample consists of some 25,000 distinct CDR3 sequences, roughly 62% of them appearing once. The treatment here: roughly 11-day PBMC culture with coronavirus spike peptide pools or control peptides (ViraFEST assay). This clonotype was found once. Its antigen is not known. The TCR sequence derives from a human donor who received a COVID-19 vaccine. This specimen was CD4+ T cells from blood, cultured in vitro, taken after SARS-CoV-2 vaccination.

DNA of the CDR3: TGTGCCAGCAGTGCAGGGAGTAGCACAGATACGCAGTATTTT. This codes for CASSAGSSTDTQYF. The chain joins TRBV6-1 to TRBJ2-3; D possibly uses TRBD1 or TRBD2 (5 bases each). Germline V gives CDR1 MNHNS, CDR2 SASEGT. The V end was cut by 4 bases, the J end by 0 bases, with 8 bases between. The CDR3 is 14 residues long.